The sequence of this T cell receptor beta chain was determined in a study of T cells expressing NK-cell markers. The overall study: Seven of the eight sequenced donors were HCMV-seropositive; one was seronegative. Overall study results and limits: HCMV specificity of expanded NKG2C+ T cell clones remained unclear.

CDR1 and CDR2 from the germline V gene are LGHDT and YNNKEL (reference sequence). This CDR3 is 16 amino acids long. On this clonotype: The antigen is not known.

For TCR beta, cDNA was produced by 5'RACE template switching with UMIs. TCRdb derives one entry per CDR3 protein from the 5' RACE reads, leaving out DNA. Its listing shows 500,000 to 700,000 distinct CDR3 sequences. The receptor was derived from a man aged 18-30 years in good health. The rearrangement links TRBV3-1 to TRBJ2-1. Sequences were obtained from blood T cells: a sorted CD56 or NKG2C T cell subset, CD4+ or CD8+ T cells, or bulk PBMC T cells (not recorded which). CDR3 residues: CASSQASMGSYNEQFF.